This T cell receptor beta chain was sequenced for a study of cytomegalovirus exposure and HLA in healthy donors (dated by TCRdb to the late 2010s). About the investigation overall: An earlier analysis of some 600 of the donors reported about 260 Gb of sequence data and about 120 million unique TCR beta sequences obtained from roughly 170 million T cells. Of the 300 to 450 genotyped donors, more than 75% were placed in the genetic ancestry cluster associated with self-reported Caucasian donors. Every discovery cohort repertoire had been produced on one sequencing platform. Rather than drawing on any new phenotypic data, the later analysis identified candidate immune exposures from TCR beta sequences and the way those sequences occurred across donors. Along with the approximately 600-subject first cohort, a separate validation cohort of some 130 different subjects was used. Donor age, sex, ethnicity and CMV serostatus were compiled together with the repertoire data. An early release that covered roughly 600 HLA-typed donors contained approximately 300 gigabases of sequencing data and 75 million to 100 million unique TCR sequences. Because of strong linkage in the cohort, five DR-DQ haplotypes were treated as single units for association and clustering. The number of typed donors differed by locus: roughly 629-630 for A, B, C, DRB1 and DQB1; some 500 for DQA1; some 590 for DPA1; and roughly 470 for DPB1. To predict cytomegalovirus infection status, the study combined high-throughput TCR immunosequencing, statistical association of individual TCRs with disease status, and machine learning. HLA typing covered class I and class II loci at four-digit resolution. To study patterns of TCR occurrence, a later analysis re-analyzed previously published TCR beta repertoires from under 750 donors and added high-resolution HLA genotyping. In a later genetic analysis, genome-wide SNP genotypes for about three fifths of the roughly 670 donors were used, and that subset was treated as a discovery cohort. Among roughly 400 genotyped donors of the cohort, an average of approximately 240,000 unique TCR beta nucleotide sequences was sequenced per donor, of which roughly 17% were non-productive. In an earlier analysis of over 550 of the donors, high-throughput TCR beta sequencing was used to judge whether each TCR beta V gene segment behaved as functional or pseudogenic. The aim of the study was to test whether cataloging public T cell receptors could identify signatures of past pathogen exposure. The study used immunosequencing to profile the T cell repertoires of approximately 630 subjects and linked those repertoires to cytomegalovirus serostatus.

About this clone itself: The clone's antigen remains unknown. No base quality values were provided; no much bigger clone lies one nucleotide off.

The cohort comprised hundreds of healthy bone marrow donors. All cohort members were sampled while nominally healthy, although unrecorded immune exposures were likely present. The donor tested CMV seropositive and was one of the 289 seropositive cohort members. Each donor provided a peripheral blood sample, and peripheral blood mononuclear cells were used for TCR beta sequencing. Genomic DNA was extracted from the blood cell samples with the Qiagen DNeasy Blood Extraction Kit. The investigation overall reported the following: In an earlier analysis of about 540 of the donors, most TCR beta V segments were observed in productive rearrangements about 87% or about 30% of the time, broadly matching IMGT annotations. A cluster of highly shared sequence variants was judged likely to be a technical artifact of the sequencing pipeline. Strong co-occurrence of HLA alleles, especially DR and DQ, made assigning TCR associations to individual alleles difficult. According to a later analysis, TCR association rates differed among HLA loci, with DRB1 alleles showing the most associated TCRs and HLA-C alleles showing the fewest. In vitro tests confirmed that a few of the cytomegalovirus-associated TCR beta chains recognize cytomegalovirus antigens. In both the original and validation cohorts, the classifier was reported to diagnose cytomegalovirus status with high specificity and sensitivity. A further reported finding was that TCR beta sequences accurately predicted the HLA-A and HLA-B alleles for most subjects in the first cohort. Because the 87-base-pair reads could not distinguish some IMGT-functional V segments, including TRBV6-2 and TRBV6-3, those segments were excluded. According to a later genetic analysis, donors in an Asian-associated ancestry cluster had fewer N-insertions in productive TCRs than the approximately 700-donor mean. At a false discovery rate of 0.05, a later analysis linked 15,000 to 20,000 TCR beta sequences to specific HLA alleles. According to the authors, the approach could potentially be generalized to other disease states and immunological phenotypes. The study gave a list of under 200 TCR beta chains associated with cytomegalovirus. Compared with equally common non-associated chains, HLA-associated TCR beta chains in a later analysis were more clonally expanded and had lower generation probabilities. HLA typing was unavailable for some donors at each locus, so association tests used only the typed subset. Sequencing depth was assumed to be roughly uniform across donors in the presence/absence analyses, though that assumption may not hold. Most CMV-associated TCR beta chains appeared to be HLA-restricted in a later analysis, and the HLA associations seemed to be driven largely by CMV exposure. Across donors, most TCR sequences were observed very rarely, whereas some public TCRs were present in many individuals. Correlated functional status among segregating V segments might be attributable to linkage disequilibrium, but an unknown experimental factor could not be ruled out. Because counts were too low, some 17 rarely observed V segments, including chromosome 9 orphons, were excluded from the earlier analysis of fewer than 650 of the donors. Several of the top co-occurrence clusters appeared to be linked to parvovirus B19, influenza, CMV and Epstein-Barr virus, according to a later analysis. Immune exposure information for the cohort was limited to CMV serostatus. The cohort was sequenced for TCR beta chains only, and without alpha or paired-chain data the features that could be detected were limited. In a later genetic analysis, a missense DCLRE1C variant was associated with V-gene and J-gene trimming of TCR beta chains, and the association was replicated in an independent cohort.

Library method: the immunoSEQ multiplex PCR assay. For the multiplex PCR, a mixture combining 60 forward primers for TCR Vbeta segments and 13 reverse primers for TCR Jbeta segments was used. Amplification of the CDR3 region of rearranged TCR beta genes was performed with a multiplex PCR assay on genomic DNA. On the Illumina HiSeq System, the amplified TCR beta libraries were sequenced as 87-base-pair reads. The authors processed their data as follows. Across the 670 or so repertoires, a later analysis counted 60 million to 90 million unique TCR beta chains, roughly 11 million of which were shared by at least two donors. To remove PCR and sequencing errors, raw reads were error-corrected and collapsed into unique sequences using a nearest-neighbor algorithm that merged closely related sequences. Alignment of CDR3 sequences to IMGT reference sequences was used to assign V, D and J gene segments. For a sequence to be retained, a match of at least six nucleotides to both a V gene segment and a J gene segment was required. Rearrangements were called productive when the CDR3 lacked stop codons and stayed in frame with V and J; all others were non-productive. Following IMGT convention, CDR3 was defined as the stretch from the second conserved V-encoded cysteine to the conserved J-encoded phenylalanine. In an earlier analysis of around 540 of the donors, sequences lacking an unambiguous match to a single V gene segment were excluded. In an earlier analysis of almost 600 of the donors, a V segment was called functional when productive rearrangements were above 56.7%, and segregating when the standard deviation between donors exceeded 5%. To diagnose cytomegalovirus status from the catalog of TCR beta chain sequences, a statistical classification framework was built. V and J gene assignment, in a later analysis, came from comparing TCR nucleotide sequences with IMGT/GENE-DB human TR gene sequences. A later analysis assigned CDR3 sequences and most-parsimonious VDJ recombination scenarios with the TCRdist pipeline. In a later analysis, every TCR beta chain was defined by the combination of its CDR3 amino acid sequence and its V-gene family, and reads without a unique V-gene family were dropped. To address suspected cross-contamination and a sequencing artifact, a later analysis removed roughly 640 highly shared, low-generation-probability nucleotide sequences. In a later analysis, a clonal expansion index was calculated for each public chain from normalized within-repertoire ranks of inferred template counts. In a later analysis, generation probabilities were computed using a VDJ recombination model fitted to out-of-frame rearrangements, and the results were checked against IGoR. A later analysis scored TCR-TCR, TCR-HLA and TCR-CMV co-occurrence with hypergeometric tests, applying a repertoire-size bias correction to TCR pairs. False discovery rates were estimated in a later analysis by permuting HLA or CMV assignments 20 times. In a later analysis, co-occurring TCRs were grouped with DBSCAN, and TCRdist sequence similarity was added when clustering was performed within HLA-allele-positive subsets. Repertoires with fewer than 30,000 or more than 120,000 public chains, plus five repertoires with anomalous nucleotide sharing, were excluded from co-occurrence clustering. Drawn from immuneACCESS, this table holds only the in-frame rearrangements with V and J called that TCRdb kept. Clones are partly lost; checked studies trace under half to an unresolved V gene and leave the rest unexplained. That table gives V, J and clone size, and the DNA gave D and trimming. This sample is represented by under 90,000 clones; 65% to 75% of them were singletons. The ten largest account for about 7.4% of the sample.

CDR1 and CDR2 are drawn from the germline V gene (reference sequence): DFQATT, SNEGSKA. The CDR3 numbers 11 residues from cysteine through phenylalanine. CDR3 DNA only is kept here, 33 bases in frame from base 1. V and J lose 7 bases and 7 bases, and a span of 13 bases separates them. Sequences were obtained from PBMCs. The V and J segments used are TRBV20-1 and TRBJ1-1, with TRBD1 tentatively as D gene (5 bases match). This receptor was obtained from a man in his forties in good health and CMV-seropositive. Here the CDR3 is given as CSGGSQFEAFF. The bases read TGCAGTGGGGGCAGCCAATTTGAAGCTTTCTTT.